The 10 T cell receptor beta chains given below trace back to one sample, sequenced in a study of graft-versus-host responses after intestinal transplantation. Their cognate antigens are unknown. Some clones are missing from TCRdb's copy, which holds only in-frame ones; the method was immunoSEQ multiplex PCR. The table has 40,000 to 45,000 clones, about 95% seen once; the top ten hold roughly 0.58%. The specimen was unstimulated CD8+ T cells sorted from spleen or lymph node cells, collected before transplant. The source is a human donor who was the organ donor for an intestinal transplant.

This rearrangement joins TRBV4-2 to TRBJ2-7; D possibly corresponds to TRBD2 (6 bases). Germline V gene sequence: CDR1 LGHNA, CDR2 YNFKEQ. Trimming removed 1 base from V and 5 bases from J, with 12 bases in between. This CDR3 spans 14 amino acids. The CDR3 loop reads CASSQGLVVDEQYF. CDR3 in DNA: TGTGCCAGCAGCCAAGGACTAGTGGTAGACGAGCAGTACTTC.

The rearrangement joins TRBV27 to TRBJ1-1; D unclear. Per the germline V gene, CDR1 is MNHEY and CDR2 is SMNVEV (reference sequence). The CDR3 contains 14 residues. V was clipped by 0 bases and J by 6 bases, with 11 bases between them. The CDR3 region has the DNA TGTGCCAGCAGTTTATCCCCCCTTAAGGCTGAAGCTTTCTTT. Residues: CASSLSPLKAEAFF.

As regards this clone: This specimen includes other DNA sequences encoding the same CDR3. V gene TRBV6-5 combines with J gene TRBJ1-2, with TRBD1 identical over 8 bases. CDR3 size: 15 residues. From germline, CDR1 is MNHEY and CDR2 SVGAGI. V lost 5 bases and J lost 1; bases outside the gene matches: 6. In DNA, the CDR3 is TGTGCCAGCAGTCTTAGGACAGGGTTTAACTATGGCTACACCTTC. Translation gives CASSLRTGFNYGYTF.

In this sample, this clone turned up a few times. The chain recombines TRBV27 with TRBJ2-1; 7 bases line up with TRBD2. The CDR3 loop spans 14 amino acids. Germline assignment: CDR1 MNHEY and CDR2 SMNVEV (reference sequence). Losses at the gene ends were 4 bases for V and 2 bases for J; bases not matched to a gene: 2. The DNA for the CDR3 is TGTGCCAGCAGTTGGCTAGCGGCCTACAATGAGCAGTTCTTC. Protein product: CASSWLAAYNEQFF.

The chain has TRBV4-1 and TRBJ2-1; D call uncertain. The V end lost 4 bases, the J end lost 4 bases, and 11 bases lay between the germline ends. From germline, CDR1 is MGHRA and CDR2 YSYEKL. The CDR3 covers 14 residues. CDR3 amino acids: CASSPETGYNEQFF. DNA of the CDR3: TGCGCCAGCAGCCCCGAGACTGGATACAATGAGCAGTTCTTC.

CDR3 bases: TGTGCCAGCAGCTTAACAACAACTAATGAAAAACTGTTTTTT. Protein product: CASSLTTTNEKLFF. This sequence joins TRBV7-3 and TRBJ1-4; D ambiguous. CDR3 length equals 14 residues. Trimming cost V 0 bases and J 0 bases, with 2 bases left between them. Germline CDR1 is SGHTA and CDR2 is FQGTGA.

The chain uses TRBV7-9 and TRBJ2-3, with D unclear. CDR1 SEHNR and CDR2 FQNEAQ come from the germline V gene (reference sequence). V gave up 3 bases and J gave up 6 bases, with 7 bases separating them. The CDR3 has 12 amino acids. CDR3: CASSLGADTQYF. CDR3 DNA sequence: TGTGCCAGCAGCTTGGGCGCGGATACGCAGTATTTT.

The chain carries TRBV7-9 and TRBJ2-5; 8 bases agree with TRBD2. The V gene end was trimmed by 0 bases and the J gene end by 6 bases; junction bases not matched to a gene: 9. The CDR3 has 16 residues. Germline CDR1 and CDR2: SEHNR and FQNEAQ (reference sequence). CDR3 nucleotide sequence: TGTGCCAGCAGCTTAGCGGGACTAGTGGCGGAAAAGACCCAGTACTTC. It specifies CASSLAGLVAEKTQYF.

The CDR3 reads CASSSGSRYSNQPQHF. The DNA of the CDR3 is TGTGCCAGCAGCTCAGGGAGTAGATATAGCAATCAGCCCCAGCATTTT. The genes are TRBV7-8 and TRBJ1-5, with a tentative D call TRBD1 (5 bases). The CDR3 runs 16 residues. Trimming took 4 bases from V and 0 from J, leaving 13 bases between them. Germline lookup yields CDR1 SGHVS and CDR2 FQNEAQ. The entire variable domain, with the rest obtained from reference TRBV7-8 and TRBJ1-5, is as follows: GAGVSQSPRYKVAKRGQDVALRCDPISGHVSLFWYQQALGQGPEFLTYFQNEAQLDKSGLPSDRFFAERPEGSVSTLKIQRTQQEDSAVYLCASSSGSRYSNQPQHFGDGTRLSIL.

The rearrangement joins TRBV6-5 to TRBJ2-5; 7 positions agree with TRBD2. The CDR3 consists of 15 residues. Germline CDR1 reads MNHEY; CDR2 reads SVGAGI. V shed 8 bases, J shed 4 bases, and the junction held 13 bases outside the gene matches. Written as DNA, the CDR3 is TGTGCCAGCTGGGTGATGCGGGGGTATTTAGAGACCCAGTACTTC. Residues: CASWVMRGYLETQYF.